A single T cell receptor beta chain is shown here with its context. The assay was immunoSEQ multiplex PCR, and TCRdb's table has in-frame clones only and misses some. The table has 75,000 to 90,000 clones, approximately 90% seen once. The data were obtained in a study of OX40 agonist ivuxolimab in advanced cancers. The CDR3 is 16 residues long. Per the germline V gene, CDR1 is SGHRS and CDR2 is YFSETQ. The ends were cut back, 2 bases at V and 0 bases at J, with 11 bases in the middle. Sequencing was performed on CD4+ or CD8+ T cells sorted from blood, taken in a trial of the OX40 agonist ivuxolimab. This rearrangement joins TRBV5-1 to TRBJ1-4; TRBD1 is a possible D gene (5 bases). The receptor comes from an adult with an advanced solid tumor such as melanoma, head and neck, liver or kidney cancer. This chain's CDR3 is CASSFTGDATNEKLFF. As DNA, the CDR3 is TGCGCCAGCAGCTTTACAGGCGATGCAACTAATGAAAAACTGTTTTTT.